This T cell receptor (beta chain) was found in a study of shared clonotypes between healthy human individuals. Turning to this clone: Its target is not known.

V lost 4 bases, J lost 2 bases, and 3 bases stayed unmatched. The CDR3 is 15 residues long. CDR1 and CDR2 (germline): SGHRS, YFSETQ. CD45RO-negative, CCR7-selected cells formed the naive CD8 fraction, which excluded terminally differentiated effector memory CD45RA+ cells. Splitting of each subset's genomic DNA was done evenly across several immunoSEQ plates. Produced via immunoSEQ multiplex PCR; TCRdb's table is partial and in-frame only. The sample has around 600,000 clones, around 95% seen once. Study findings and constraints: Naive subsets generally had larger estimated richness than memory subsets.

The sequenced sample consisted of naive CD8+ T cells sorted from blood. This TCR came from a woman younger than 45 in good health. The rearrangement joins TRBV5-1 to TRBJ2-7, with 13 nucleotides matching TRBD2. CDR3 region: CASSILAGGPYEQYF. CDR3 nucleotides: TGCGCCAGCAGCATACTAGCGGGAGGGCCCTACGAGCAGTACTTC.